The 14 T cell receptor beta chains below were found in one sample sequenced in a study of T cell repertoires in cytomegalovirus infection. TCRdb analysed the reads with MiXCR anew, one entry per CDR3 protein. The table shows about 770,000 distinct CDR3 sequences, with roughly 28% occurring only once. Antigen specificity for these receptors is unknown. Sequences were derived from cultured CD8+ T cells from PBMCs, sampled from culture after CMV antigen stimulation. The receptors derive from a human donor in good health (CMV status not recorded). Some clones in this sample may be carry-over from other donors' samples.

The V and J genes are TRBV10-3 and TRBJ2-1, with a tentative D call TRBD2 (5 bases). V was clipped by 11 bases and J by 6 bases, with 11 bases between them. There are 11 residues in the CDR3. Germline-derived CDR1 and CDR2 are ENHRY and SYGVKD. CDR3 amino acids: CASLRGNEQFF. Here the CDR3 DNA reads TGTGCCTCACTTCGGGGCAATGAGCAGTTCTTC.

The CDR3 region is CASSPGGTGRDEQYV. For the CDR3, the DNA is TGTGCCAGCAGCCCAGGTGGGACGGGGAGGGATGAGCAGTACGTC. The chain combines TRBV7-4 with TRBJ2-7; 7 nucleotides align to TRBD2. The CDR3 sequence is 15 residues long. Trimming took 5 bases from V and 7 from J; bases not matched to a gene: 14. The V gene's germline CDR1 is SGHVT and CDR2 SQSDAQ.

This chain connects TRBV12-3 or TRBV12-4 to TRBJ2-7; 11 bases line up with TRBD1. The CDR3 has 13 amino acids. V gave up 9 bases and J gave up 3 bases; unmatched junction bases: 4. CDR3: CASGTGGSYEQYF. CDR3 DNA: TGTGCCAGTGGGACAGGGGGTAGCTACGAGCAGTACTTC.

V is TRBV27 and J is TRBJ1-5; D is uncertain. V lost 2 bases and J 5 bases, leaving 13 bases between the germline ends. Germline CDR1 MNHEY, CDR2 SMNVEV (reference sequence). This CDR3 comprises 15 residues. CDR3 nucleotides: TGTGCCAGCAGTTTAAGCCCCGGTCCCCATCAGCCCCAGCATTTT. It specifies CASSLSPGPHQPQHF.

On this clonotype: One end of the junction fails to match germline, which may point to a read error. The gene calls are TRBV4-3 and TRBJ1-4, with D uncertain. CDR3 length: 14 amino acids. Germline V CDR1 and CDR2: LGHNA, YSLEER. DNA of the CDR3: TGCGCCAGCAACCAAGACCGGCCGAGAGAAAAACTGTTTTTT. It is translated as CASNQDRPREKLFF.

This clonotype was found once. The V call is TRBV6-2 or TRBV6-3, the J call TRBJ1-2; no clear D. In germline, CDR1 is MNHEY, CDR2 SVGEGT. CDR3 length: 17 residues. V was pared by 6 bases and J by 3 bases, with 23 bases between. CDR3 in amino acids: CASRPYPAQPPDYGYTF. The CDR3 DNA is TGTGCCAGCAGACCCTACCCAGCACAACCTCCAGACTATGGCTACACCTTC.

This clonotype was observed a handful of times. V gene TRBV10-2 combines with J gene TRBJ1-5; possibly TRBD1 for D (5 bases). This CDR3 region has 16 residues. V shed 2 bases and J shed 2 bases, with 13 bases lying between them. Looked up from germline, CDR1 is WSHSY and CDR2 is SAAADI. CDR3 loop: CASSEGTRPGNQPQHF. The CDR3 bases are TGCGCCAGCAGTGAGGGGACCAGACCGGGCAATCAGCCCCAGCATTTT.

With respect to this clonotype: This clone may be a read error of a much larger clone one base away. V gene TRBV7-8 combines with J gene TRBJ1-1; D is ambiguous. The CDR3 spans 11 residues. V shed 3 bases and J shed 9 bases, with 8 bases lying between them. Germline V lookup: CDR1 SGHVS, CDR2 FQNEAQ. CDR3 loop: CASSFGIKAFF. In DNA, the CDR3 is TGTGCCAGCAGCTTTGGGATTAAAGCTTTCTTT.

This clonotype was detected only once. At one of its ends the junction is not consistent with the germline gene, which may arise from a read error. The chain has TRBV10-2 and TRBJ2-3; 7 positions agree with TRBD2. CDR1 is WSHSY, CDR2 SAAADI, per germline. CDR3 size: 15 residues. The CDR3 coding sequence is TGCGCCCGCAGTGATGAGCGGGGCGGCACAGATACGCAGTATTTT. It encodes CARSDERGGTDTQYF.

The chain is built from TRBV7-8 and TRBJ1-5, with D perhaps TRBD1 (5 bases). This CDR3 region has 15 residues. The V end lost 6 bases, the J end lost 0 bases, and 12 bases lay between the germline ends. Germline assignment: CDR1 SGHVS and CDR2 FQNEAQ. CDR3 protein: CASSRGEHSNQPQHF. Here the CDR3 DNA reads TGTGCCAGCAGTAGGGGTGAGCATAGCAATCAGCCCCAGCATTTT.

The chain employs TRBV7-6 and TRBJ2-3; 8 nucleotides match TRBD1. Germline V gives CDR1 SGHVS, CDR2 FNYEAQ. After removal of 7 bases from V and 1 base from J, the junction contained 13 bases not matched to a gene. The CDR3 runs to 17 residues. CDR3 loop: CASTPFRGQEGTDTQYF. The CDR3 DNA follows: TGTGCCAGCACACCATTCCGGGGACAGGAGGGCACAGATACGCAGTATTTT.

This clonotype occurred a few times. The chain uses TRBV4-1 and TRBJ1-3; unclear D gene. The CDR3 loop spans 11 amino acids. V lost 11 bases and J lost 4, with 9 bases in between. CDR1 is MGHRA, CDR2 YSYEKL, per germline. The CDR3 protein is CAGETGNTIYF. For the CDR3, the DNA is TGCGCCGGGGAAACGGGAAACACCATATATTTT.

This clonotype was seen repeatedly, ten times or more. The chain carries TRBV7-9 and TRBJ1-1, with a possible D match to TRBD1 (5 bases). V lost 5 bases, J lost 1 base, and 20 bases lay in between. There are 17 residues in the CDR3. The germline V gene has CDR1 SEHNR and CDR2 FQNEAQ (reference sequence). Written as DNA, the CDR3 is TGTGCCAGCAGCCCTTCTAGTGGCAAGGGGAGGAACACTGAAGCTTTCTTT. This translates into CASSPSSGKGRNTEAFF.

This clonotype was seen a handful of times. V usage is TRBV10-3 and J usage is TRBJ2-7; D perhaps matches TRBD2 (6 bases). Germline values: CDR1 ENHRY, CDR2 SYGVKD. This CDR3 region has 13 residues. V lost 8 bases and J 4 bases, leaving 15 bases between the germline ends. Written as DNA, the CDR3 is TGTGCCATCGGGGGGTCGGGAAGATACGAGCAGTACTTC. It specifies CAIGGSGRYEQYF.